A single TCR beta chain is shown here with its context. Its target is unknown. These data originate in a study of T cells after posttransplantation cyclophosphamide. Study outcomes and limitations: Donor-recipient repertoire similarity was low at 1-2 months, rising over year one. Tissue-infiltrating T cells from skin or gut overlapped little with blood T cells.

Cyclophosphamide on days +3 and +4 followed busulfan-fludarabine conditioning and a marrow graft. The table came from immunoSEQ multiplex PCR; TCRdb's copy has only in-frame clones and leaves some out. Seen here are roughly 20,000 clones, about nine tenths observed once, and the top ten hold about 6.7%. This CDR3 comprises 13 residues. The chain links TRBV7-5 to TRBJ2-2; the D call TRBD2 from the table was never checked on the DNA. TRBV7-5 is reported as a pseudogene. The sequences come from PBMCs, collected after allogeneic stem cell transplant with posttransplant cyclophosphamide. This receptor was identified in a female patient in her 40s who received an allogeneic stem cell transplant from a related donor, was CMV-positive, and had no GVHD. Some T cells here may be from the graft donor. The CDR3 reads CARRRRVTGELFF. Here the CDR3 DNA reads TGTGCCAGAAGACGACGGGTGACCGGGGAGCTGTTTTTT.